Sequencing of this TCR beta chain was carried out in a study of cytomegalovirus exposure and HLA in healthy donors. Study results and limitations: The number of N-insertions in an Asian-associated ancestry cluster was reportedly below the approximately 700-donor mean in a later analysis.

In the PCR, 60 Vbeta and 13 Jbeta primers were used. Clones were sequenced by immunoSEQ multiplex PCR, and TCRdb holds only the in-frame ones, with some missing. Of about 190,000 clones listed, about four fifths were seen once; the top ten hold approximately 6%. In the case of this clone: Its antigen is unidentified.

Material for sequencing was PBMCs. The clonotype originates from a woman in her thirties in good health and CMV-seropositive.

The CDR3 sequence is CASSWSTANTEAFF. The DNA for the CDR3 is TGTGCCAGCAGTTGGTCGACAGCGAACACTGAAGCTTTCTTT. The gene calls are TRBV6-5 and TRBJ1-1; weak D call: TRBD1 (5 bases). In germline, CDR1 is MNHEY, CDR2 SVGAGI. The CDR3 contains 14 residues. V was clipped by 4 bases and J by 1 base, with 10 bases between them.